This TCR beta chain stems from a study of blood T cell repertoires in COVID-19. At the level of the study: Sites in the United States, Italy and Spain provided acute and convalescent COVID-19 samples.

Clones were read by immunoSEQ multiplex PCR, and TCRdb kept only the in-frame ones, dropping some. The data contain about 150,000 clones, about four fifths of them singletons. This CDR3 region has 14 residues. V gave up 5 bases and J gave up 6 bases, with 18 bases separating them. Germline CDR1 reads SGHRS; CDR2 reads YFSETQ. Specimen: peripheral blood. This sequence joins TRBV5-1 and TRBJ2-7, with D perhaps matching TRBD1 (6 bases). The origin of this receptor is a man aged 55 to 69 with acute or convalescent COVID-19. This CDR3 is CASSYGTTSSEQYF. The CDR3 nucleotides are TGCGCCAGCAGTTACGGGACAACAAGCTCCGAGCAGTACTTC.